The 5 T cell receptor beta chains below all came from one sample that was sequenced in a study of blood T cell repertoires in COVID-19. Profiled with immunoSEQ multiplex PCR; TCRdb holds only in-frame clones, not every one. The sample carries 130,000 to 150,000 clones, around 89% recorded once. The sample taken for sequencing was peripheral blood. All receptors derive from a man between 18 and 29 years old with COVID-19, enrolled during active disease.

This chain links TRBV25-1 with TRBJ2-7; tentatively, D is TRBD1 (6 bases). The germline CDR1 and CDR2 sequences are MGHDK and SYGVNS. The CDR3 runs to 14 residues. Trimming pared 6 bases from V and 2 bases from J, leaving 14 bases between. Here the CDR3 reads CASRGTLIPYEQYF. CDR3 nucleotides: TGTGCCAGCAGAGGGACACTGATTCCCTACGAGCAGTACTTC.

The chain carries TRBV7-2 and TRBJ2-3; the match to TRBD2 covers 13 bases. This CDR3 is 16 amino acids long. Germline lookup yields CDR1 SGHTA and CDR2 FQGNSA. The J segment lost 2 bases and the V segment lost 5 bases, leaving 4 bases of the junction unmatched. The chain's CDR3 is CASSTGLAGSTDTQYF. Written as DNA, the CDR3 is TGTGCCAGCAGCACGGGACTAGCGGGATCCACAGATACGCAGTATTTT.

Note on this clone: A read error may produce the germline difference seen at one junction end. The V gene is TRBV30, the J gene TRBJ1-1, with D perhaps matching TRBD1 (6 bases). Germline loops: CDR1 GTSNPN, CDR2 SVGIG (reference sequence). This CDR3 has 14 residues. CDR3 coding DNA: TGTGCCTGGGGGAGGACAGTAATGAACCCTGAAGCTTTCTTT. Translated: CAWGRTVMNPEAFF.

This clone occurred once. This sequence joins TRBV7-9 and TRBJ2-2; D remains ambiguous. Germline V lookup: CDR1 SEHNR, CDR2 FQNEAQ (reference sequence). There are 13 residues in the CDR3. Trimming took 0 bases from V and 7 from J, leaving 6 bases between them. CDR3 residues: CASSLARGGELFF. CDR3 nucleotides: TGTGCCAGCAGCTTAGCGCGAGGCGGGGAGCTGTTTTTT.

The J gene is TRBJ2-3, the V gene TRBV20-1, with D unresolved. From germline, CDR1 is DFQATT and CDR2 SNEGSKA (reference sequence). Trimming left V 3 bases short and J 0 bases short, with 10 bases between. This CDR3 spans 14 amino acids. As DNA, the CDR3 is TGCAGTGCTAGTGGTTCAACTAGCACAGATACGCAGTATTTT. Its translation is CSASGSTSTDTQYF.